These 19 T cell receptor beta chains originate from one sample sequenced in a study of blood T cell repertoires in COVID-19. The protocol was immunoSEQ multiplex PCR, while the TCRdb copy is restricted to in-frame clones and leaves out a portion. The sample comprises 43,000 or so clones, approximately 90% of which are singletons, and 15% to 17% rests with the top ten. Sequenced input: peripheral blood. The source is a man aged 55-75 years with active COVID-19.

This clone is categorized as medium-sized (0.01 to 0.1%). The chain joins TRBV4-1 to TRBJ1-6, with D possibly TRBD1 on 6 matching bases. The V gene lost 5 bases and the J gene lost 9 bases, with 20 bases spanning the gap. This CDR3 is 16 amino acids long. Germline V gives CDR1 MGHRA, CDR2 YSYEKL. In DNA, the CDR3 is TGCGCCAGCAGCGTAAGGATGCGGGGGGCCCCTTCACCCCTCCACTTT. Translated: CASSVRMRGAPSPLHF.

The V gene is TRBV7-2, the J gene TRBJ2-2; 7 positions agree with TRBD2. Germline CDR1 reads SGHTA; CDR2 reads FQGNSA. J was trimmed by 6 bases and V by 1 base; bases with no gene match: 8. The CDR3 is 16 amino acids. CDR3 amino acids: CASSLVAGVLAGELFF. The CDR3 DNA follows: TGTGCCAGCAGCTTAGTTGCGGGGGTTTTGGCCGGGGAGCTGTTTTTT.

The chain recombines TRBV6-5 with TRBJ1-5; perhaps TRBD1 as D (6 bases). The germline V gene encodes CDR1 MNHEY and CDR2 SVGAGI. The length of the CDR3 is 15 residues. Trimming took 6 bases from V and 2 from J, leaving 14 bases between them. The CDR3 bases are TGTGCCAGCAGCAGGGGTTTTTCGGGCAATCAGCCCCAGCATTTT. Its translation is CASSRGFSGNQPQHF.

Written as DNA, the CDR3 is TGTGCCAGCAGCTTAGCCCGGGAGAGGGAGACCCAGTACTTC. It translates to CASSLARERETQYF. V and J are TRBV7-9 and TRBJ2-5, with D perhaps matching TRBD2 (6 bases). The CDR3 covers 14 residues. Trimming stripped 0 bases from V and 5 bases from J, with 10 bases between. Germline CDR1 and CDR2: SEHNR and FQNEAQ (reference sequence).

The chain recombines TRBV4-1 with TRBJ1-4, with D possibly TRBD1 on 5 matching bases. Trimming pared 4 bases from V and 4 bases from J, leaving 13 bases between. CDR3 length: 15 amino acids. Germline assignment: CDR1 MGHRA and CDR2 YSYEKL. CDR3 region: CASSPRTSLNEKLFF. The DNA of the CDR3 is TGCGCCAGCAGCCCTCGGACATCTCTTAATGAAAAACTGTTTTTT.

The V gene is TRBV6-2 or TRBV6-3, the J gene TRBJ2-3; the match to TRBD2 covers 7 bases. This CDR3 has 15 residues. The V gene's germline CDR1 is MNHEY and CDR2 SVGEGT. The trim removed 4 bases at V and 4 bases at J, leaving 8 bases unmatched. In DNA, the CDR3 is TGTGCCAGCAGTTTCCTTTCGGCGGGGGCAGATACGCAGTATTTT. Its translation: CASSFLSAGADTQYF.

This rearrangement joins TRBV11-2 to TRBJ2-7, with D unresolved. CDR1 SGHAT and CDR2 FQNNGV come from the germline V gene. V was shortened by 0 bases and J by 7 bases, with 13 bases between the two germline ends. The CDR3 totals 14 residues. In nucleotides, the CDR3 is TGTGCCAGCAGCTTAGACCACCGAACGGAGGAGCAGTACTTC. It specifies CASSLDHRTEEQYF.

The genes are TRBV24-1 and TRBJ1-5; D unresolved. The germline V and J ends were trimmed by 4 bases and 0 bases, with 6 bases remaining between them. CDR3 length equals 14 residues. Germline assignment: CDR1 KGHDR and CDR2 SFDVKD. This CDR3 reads CATSESLSNQPQHF. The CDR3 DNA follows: TGTGCCACCAGTGAGTCTCTTAGCAATCAGCCCCAGCATTTT.

This CDR3 is CAISESGGAKTQYF. CDR3 DNA: TGTGCCATCAGTGAGTCGGGTGGGGCGAAGACCCAGTACTTC. The V and J genes are TRBV10-3 and TRBJ2-5; a weak D match, TRBD1 (5 bases). Trimming cost V 0 bases and J 6 bases, with 11 bases left between them. The CDR3 contains 14 residues. The germline gives CDR1 ENHRY, CDR2 SYGVKD.

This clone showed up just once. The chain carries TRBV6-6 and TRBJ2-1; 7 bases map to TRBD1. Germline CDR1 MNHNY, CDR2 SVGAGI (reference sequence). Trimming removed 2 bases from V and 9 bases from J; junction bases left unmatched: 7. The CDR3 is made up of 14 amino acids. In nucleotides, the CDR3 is TGTGCCAGCAGTTACGACAGGGTGGGCAGTGAGCAGTTCTTC. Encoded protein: CASSYDRVGSEQFF.

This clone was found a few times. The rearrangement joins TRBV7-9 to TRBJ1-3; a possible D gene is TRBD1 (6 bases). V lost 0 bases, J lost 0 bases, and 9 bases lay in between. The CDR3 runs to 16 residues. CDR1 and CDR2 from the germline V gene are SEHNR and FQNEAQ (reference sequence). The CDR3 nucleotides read TGTGCCAGCAGCTTAGCGGGGGCAGTCTCTGGAAACACCATATATTTT. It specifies CASSLAGAVSGNTIYF.

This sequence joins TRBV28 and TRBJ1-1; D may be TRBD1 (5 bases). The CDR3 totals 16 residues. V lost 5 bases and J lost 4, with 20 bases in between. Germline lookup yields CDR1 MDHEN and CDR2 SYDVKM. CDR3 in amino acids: CASSPIFAGGITEAFF. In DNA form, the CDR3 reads TGTGCCAGCAGTCCCATCTTTGCCGGGGGGATCACTGAAGCTTTCTTT.

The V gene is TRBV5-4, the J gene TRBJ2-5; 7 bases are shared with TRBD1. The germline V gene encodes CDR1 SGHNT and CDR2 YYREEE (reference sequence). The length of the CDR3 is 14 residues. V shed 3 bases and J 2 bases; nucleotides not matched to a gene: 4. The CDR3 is CASSSRDRQETQYF. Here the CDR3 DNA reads TGTGCCAGCAGCTCCCGGGACAGACAAGAGACCCAGTACTTC. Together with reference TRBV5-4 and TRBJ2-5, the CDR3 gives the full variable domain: ETGVTQSPTHLIKTRGQQVTLRCSSQSGHNTVSWYQQALGQGPQFIFQYYREEENGRGNFPPRFSGLQFPNYSSELNVNALELDDSALYLCASSSRDRQETQYFGPGTRLLVL.

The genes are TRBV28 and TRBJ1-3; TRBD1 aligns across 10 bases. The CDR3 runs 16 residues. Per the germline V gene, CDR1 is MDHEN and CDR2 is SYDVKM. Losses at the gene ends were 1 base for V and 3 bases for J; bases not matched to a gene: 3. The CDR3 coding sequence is TGTGCCAGCAGTTTATCGGACAGGGGGGGTGGAAACACCATATATTTT. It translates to CASSLSDRGGGNTIYF.

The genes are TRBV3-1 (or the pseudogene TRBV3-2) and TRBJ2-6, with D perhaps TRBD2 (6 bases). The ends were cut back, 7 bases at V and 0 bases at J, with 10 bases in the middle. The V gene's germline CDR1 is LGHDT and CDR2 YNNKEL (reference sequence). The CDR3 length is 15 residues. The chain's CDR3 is CASTLGGSGANVLTF. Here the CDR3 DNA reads TGTGCCAGCACACTGGGGGGCTCTGGGGCCAACGTCCTGACTTTC.

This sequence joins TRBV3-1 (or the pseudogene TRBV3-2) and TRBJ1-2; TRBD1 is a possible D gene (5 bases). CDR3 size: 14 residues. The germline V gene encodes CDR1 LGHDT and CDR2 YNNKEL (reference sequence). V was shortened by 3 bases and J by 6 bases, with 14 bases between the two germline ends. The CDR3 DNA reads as TGTGCCAGCAGCCAGGCCGGGACGGGGGATGGCTACACCTTC. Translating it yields CASSQAGTGDGYTF.

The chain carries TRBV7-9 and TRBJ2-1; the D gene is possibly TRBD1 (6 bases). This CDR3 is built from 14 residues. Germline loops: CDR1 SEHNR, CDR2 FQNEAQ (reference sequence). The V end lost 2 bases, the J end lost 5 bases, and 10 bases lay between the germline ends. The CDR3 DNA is TGTGCCAGCAGCTTATCAGGGGTTGACAATGAGCAGTTCTTC. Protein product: CASSLSGVDNEQFF.

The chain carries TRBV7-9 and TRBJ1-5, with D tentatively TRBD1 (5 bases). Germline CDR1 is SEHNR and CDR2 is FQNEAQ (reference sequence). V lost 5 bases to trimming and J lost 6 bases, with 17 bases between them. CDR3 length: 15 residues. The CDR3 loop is CASSRRGGLGQPQHF. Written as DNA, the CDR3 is TGTGCCAGCAGCCGCCGGGGGGGACTCGGTCAGCCCCAGCATTTT.

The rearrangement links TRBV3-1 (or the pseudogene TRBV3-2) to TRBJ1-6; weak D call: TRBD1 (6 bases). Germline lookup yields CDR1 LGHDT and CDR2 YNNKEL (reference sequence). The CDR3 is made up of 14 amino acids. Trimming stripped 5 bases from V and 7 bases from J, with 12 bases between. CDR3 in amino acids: CASSTTGRNSPLHF. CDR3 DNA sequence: TGTGCCAGCAGCACGACAGGCAGGAATTCACCCCTCCACTTT.